The next 15 T cell receptor beta chains were all read from a single sample in a study of CD8+CD57+ T cells in acquired aplastic anemia. Whoever was chosen for sequencing had shown CD8+CD57+ cell expansion by flow cytometry. TCR beta VDJ and CDR3 profiles were obtained from a genomic DNA template. TCRdb processed the reads anew with MiXCR; each CDR3 protein has one entry. Here the sample spans 150,000 to 200,000 distinct CDR3 sequences, about 48% being singletons. The sequenced sample consisted of sorted CD4+, CD8+, or CD8+CD57+ T cells (not recorded which) from PBMCs. These TCRs come from a human donor with aplastic anemia.

This clonotype has a count of ten or more. The chain uses TRBV7-3 and TRBJ1-1; D not certain. Trimming pared 1 base from V and 0 bases from J, leaving 9 bases between. CDR1 SGHTA and CDR2 FQGTGA come from the germline V gene. The CDR3 runs to 15 residues. CDR3 in amino acids: CASSLIRGLNTEAFF. The CDR3 region has the DNA TGTGCCAGCAGCTTAATCCGGGGATTGAACACTGAAGCTTTCTTT.

The chain is built from TRBV29-1 and TRBJ2-3, with 12 bases that match TRBD2. The germline V gene has CDR1 SQVTM and CDR2 ANQGSEA. Trimming at V came to 2 bases and at J to 11 bases, leaving 26 bases not matched to a gene. The CDR3 has 20 amino acids. The CDR3 bases are TGCAGCGTTGAAATTGGGGACAGGGGATACGGACTAGCGGGACAAAAGGGGCAGTATTTT. It codes for CSVEIGDRGYGLAGQKGQYF.

About this clonotype itself: The final CDR3 position lacks the conserved phenylalanine or tryptophan, pointing to a likely read error. The rearrangement links TRBV27 to TRBJ2-7, with D perhaps TRBD1 (5 bases). Looked up from germline, CDR1 is MNHEY and CDR2 is SMNVEV (reference sequence). V lost 5 bases and J 10 bases, leaving 18 bases between the germline ends. This CDR3 contains 13 residues. The CDR3 region is CASSLQGTAFQYL. The CDR3 nucleotides read TGTGCCAGCAGTCTCCAGGGTACCGCCTTCCAGTACCTC.

This clonotype was detected ten times or more. The rearrangement uses TRBV12-3 or TRBV12-4 and TRBJ1-6, with TRBD1 as a possible D gene (6 bases). CDR3 length: 14 amino acids. V shed 6 bases and J shed 9 bases, with 15 bases lying between them. In DNA form, the CDR3 reads TGTGCCAGCAGCAACGGGGGCGGGAGTTCACCCCTCCACTTT. It codes for CASSNGGGSSPLHF.

The chain has TRBV9 and TRBJ2-7, with TRBD1 as a possible D gene (5 bases). CDR1 and CDR2 from the germline V gene are SGDLS and YYNGEE. The CDR3 contains 14 residues. Trimming removed 0 bases at V and 2 bases at J, with 9 bases between. As DNA, the CDR3 is TGTGCCAGCAGCGTAGGTGACAGAGCCTACGAGCAGTACTTC. Its protein product is CASSVGDRAYEQYF.

This chain connects TRBV9 to TRBJ2-6; D gene unclear. V lost 3 bases, J lost 1 base, and 8 bases lay in between. The germline gives CDR1 SGDLS, CDR2 YYNGEE. The CDR3 consists of 15 residues. CDR3 sequence reads: CASSAFASGANVLTF. CDR3 nucleotide sequence: TGTGCCAGCAGCGCCTTCGCATCTGGGGCCAACGTCCTGACTTTC. Full variable domain (rest looked up from reference TRBV9 and TRBJ2-6): DSGVTQTPKHLITATGQRVTLRCSPRSGDLSVYWYQQSLDQGLQFLIQYYNGEERAKGNILERFSAQQFPDLHSELNLSSLELGDSALYFCASSAFASGANVLTFGAGSRLTVL.

V is TRBV19 and J is TRBJ2-1; D ambiguous. V gave up 5 bases and J gave up 8 bases, with 13 bases separating them. The CDR3 has 13 amino acids. CDR1 and CDR2 from the germline V gene are LNHDA and SQIVND (reference sequence). The CDR3 DNA sequence: TGTGCCAGTAGTCGTGGCCAACGCTATGAGCAGTTCTTC. This sequence encodes CASSRGQRYEQFF.

The sample holds many counts of this clonotype. The chain links TRBV24-1 to TRBJ2-1, with D possibly being TRBD2 (6 bases). The V gene lost 3 bases and the J gene lost 2 bases, with 13 bases spanning the gap. The CDR3 length is 16 residues. CDR1 is KGHDR, CDR2 SFDVKD, per germline. The CDR3 loop is CATSDPRREAYNEQFF. The CDR3, as DNA: TGTGCCACCAGTGATCCCCGCAGGGAGGCCTACAATGAGCAGTTCTTC.

The table lists this clonotype with many counts. J is TRBJ2-7 and V is TRBV6-5; D is uncertain. Germline V gene data show CDR1 as MNHEY and CDR2 as SVGAGI. This CDR3 region has 13 residues. Deletions cut 0 bases from V and 2 bases from J, with 5 bases between. The DNA for the CDR3 is TGTGCCAGCAGTTACTCTCAGACCTACGAGCAGTACTTC. The encoded protein is CASSYSQTYEQYF.

J is TRBJ2-7 and V is TRBV7-2; D may be TRBD1 or TRBD2 (5 bases each). Trimming removed 1 base at V and 3 bases at J, with 10 bases between. Germline values: CDR1 SGHTA, CDR2 FQGNSA. The CDR3 runs to 14 residues. The CDR3 loop reads CASSLGLRGYEQYF. Here the CDR3 DNA reads TGTGCCAGCAGCTTAGGGTTGAGGGGCTACGAGCAGTACTTC.

This clonotype appeared many times. The rearrangement joins TRBV20-1 to TRBJ1-4, with D hard to call. CDR1 DFQATT and CDR2 SNEGSKA come from the germline V gene (reference sequence). The CDR3 runs 14 residues. Trimming removed 1 base at V and 7 bases at J, with 13 bases between. CDR3: CSARVVGMGEKLFF. CDR3 bases: TGCAGTGCTAGAGTAGTGGGAATGGGTGAAAAACTGTTTTTT.

This chain connects TRBV2 to TRBJ2-6, with D uncertain. CDR3 size: 14 residues. V was pared by 8 bases and J by 0 bases, with 8 bases between. Germline V gene lookup returns CDR1 SNHLY and CDR2 FYNNEI. The CDR3 coding sequence is TGTGCCAGCGTCAGACTCTCTGGGGCCAACGTCCTGACTTTC. Protein sequence: CASVRLSGANVLTF.

This clonotype was seen many times. The chain carries TRBV5-6 and TRBJ2-5; possibly TRBD2 for D (6 bases). V was clipped by 4 bases and J by 0 bases, with 19 bases between them. The CDR3 sequence is 17 residues long. Germline V gene sequence: CDR1 SGHDT, CDR2 YYEEEE. The CDR3 nucleotides read TGTGCCAGCAGCCGTAGCGGAAGGACTAAATACCAAGAGACCCAGTACTTC. Its translation: CASSRSGRTKYQETQYF.

This clonotype was seen ten or more times. This chain joins TRBV9 and TRBJ2-3; D is uncertain. The CDR3 extends over 14 amino acids. V was trimmed by 6 bases and J by 1 base, leaving 12 bases between them. Germline CDR1 and CDR2: SGDLS and YYNGEE. CDR3 coding DNA: TGTGCCAGCACCCTTCTACCTCGCACAGATACGCAGTATTTT. This sequence encodes CASTLLPRTDTQYF.

This sequence joins TRBV20-1 and TRBJ2-1; 7 bases align to TRBD1. Germline loops: CDR1 DFQATT, CDR2 SNEGSKA (reference sequence). V lost 0 bases and J lost 3; bases outside the gene matches: 2. This CDR3 has 14 residues. CDR3 sequence (DNA): TGCAGTGCTAGAGATACAGGGGTCTACAATGAGCAGTTCTTC. It encodes CSARDTGVYNEQFF.